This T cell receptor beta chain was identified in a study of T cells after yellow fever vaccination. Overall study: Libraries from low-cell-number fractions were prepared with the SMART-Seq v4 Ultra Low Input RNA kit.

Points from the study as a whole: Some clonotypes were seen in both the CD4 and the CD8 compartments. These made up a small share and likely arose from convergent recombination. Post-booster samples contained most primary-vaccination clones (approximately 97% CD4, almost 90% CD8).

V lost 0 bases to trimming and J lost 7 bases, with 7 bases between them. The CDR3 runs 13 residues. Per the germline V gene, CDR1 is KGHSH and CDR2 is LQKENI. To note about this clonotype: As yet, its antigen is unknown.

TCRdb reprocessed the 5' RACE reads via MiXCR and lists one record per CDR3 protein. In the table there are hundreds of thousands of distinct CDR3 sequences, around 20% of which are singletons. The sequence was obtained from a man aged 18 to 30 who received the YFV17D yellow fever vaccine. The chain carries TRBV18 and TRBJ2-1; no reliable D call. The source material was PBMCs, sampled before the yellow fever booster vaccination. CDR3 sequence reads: CASSPPTLNEQFF. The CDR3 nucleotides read TGTGCCAGCTCACCACCCACCTTGAATGAGCAGTTCTTC.